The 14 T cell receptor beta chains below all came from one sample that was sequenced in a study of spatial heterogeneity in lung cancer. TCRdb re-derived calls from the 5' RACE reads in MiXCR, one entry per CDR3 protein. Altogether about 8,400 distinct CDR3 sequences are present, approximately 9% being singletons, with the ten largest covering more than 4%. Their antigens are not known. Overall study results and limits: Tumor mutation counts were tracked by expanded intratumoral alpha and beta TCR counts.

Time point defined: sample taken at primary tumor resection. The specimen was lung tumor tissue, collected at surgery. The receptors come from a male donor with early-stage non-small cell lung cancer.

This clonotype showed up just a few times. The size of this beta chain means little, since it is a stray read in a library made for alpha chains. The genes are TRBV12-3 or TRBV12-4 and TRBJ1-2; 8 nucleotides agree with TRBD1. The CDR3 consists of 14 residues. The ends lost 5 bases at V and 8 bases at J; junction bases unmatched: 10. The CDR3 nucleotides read TGTGCCAGCAGTCCATTTGGACAGGGCGAGGGCTACACCTTC. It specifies CASSPFGQGEGYTF.

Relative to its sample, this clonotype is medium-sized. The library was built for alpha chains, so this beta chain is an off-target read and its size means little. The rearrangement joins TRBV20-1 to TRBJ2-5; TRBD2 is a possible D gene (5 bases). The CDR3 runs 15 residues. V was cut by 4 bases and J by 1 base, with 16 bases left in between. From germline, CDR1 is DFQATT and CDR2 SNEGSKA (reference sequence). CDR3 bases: TGCAGTGCTATGAGAGAGGGTGGGAGCCAAGAGACCCAGTACTTC. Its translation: CSAMREGGSQETQYF.

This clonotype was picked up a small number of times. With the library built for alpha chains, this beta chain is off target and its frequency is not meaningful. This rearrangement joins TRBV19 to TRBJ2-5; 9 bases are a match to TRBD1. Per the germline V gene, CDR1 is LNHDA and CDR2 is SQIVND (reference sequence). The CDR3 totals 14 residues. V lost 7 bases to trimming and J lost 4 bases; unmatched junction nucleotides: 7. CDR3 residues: CASTNRGQSETQYF. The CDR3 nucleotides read TGTGCCAGTACGAACAGGGGGCAGTCAGAGACCCAGTACTTC. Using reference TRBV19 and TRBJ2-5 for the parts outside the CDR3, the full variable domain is DGGITQSPKYLFRKEGQNVTLSCEQNLNHDAMYWYRQDPGQGLRLIYYSQIVNDFQKGDIAEGYSVSREKKESFPLTVTSAQKNPTAFYLCASTNRGQSETQYFGPGTRLLVL.

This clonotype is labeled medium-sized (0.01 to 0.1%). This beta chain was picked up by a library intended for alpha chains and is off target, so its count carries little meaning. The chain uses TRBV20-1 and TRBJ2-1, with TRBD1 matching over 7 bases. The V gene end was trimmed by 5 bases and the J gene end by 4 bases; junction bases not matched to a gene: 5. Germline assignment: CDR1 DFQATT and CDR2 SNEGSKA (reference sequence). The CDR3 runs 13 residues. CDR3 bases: TGCAGTGCTGTCCCGGGACAGTACAATGAGCAGTTCTTC. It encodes CSAVPGQYNEQFF.

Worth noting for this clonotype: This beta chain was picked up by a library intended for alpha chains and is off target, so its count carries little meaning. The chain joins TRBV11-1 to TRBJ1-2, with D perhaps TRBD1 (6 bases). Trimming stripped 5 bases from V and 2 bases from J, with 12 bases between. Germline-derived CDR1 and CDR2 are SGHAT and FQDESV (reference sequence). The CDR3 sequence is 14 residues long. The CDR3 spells CASSLGQTNYGYTF. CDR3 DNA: TGTGCCAGCAGCCTAGGACAGACGAACTATGGCTACACCTTC.

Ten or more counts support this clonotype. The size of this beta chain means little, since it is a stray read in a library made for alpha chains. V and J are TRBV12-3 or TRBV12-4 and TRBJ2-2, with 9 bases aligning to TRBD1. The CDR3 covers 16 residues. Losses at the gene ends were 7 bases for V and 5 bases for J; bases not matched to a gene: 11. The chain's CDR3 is CASTPGKGQGTGELFF. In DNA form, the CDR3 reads TGTGCCAGCACCCCTGGGAAGGGACAGGGAACCGGGGAGCTGTTTTTT.

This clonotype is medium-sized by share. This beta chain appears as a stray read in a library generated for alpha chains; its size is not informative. CDR3 in DNA: TGTGCCAGCAGCGGGGGCGGGACCGGGACCGAGTTCTTC. Its translation is CASSGGGTGTEFF. The chain links TRBV7-9 to TRBJ2-1; the D gene could be TRBD1 or TRBD2 (6 bases each). The V end lost 5 bases, the J end lost 14 bases, and 19 bases lay between the germline ends. The germline V gene has CDR1 SEHNR and CDR2 FQNEAQ (reference sequence). The CDR3 contains 13 residues.

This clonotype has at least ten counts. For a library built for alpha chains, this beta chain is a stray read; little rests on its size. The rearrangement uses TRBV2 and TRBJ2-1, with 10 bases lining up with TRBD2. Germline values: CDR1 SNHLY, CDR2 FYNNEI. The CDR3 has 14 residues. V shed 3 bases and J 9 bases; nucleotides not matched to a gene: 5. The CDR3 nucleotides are TGTGCCAGCAGTGAGGCTAGCGGGAGCGGTGAGCAGTTCTTC. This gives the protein CASSEASGSGEQFF.

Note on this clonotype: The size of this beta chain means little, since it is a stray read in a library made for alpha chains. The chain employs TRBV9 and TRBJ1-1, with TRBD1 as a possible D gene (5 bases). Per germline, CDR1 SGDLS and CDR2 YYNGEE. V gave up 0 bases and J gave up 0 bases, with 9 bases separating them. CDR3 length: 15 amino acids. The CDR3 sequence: CASSVGNRLNTEAFF. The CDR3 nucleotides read TGTGCCAGCAGCGTAGGAAACAGGTTGAACACTGAAGCTTTCTTT.

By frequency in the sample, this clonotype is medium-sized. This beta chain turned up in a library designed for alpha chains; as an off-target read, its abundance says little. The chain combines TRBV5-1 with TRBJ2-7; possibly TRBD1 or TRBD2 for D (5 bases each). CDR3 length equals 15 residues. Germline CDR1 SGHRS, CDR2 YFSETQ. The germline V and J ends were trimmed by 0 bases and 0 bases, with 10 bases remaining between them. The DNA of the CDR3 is TGCGCCAGCAGCTTGGGGGACCTCTCCTCCTACGAGCAGTACTTC. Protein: CASSLGDLSSYEQYF.

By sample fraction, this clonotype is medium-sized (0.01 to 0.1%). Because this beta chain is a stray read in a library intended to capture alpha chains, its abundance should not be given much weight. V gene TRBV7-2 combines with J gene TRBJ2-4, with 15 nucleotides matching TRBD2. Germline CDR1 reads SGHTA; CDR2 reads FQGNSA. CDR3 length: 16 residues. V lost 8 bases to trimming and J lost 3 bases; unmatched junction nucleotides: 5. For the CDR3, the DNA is TGTGCCAGCTCCCCGGGACTAGCGGGGGGCAAAAACATTCAGTACTTC. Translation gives CASSPGLAGGKNIQYF.

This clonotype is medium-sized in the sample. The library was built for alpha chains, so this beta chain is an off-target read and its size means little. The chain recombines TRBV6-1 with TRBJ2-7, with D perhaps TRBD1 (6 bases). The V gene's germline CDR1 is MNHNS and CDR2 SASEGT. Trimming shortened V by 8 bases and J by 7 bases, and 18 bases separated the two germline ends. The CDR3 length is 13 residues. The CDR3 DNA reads TGTGCCAGCGCCGGGACACTGACGGGAGAGCAGTACTTC. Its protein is CASAGTLTGEQYF.

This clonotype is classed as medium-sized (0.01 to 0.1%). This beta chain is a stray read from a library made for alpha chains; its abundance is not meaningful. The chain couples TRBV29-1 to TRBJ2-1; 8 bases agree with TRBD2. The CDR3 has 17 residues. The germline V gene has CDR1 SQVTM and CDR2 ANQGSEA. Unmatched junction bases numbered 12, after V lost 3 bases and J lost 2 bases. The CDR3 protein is CSVDGILGGRTYNEQFF. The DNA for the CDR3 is TGCAGCGTTGATGGGATTTTGGGCGGGAGGACCTACAATGAGCAGTTCTTC.

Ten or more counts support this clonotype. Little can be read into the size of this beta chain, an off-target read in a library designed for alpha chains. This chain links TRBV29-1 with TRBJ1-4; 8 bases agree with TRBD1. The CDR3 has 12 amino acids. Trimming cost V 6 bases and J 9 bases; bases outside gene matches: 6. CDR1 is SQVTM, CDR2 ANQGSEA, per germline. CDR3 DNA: TGCAGCGTCTCAGGGGGCGAGCAAAAACTGTTTTTT. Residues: CSVSGGEQKLFF.